These T cell receptor beta chains were read from a single sample in a study of OX40 agonist ivuxolimab in advanced cancers. Generated by immunoSEQ multiplex PCR, the TCRdb table keeps only in-frame clones and is missing some. The sample records around 60,000 clones, about four fifths being singletons. The sample was CD4+ or CD8+ T cells sorted from blood, taken in a trial of the OX40 agonist ivuxolimab. These receptors were obtained from an adult with an advanced solid tumor such as melanoma, head and neck, liver or kidney cancer. Each CDR3 is given with its conserved first and last residue. D genes are given only for firm matches. Clone size appears in some rows only: once, few, many, or a class for an expanded clone.

D gene: .; clone size: few; J gene: TRBJ2-1; V gene: TRBV5-1; CDR3 protein: CASSPRQVITRGDEQFF; CDR3 DNA: TGCGCCAGCAGCCCGAGACAGGTTATCACTCGAGGGGATGAGCAGTTCTTC
D gene: .; clone size: few; J gene: TRBJ1-5; V gene: TRBV10-3; CDR3 protein: CAIGTDSNQPQHF; CDR3 DNA: TGTGCCATCGGGACCGATAGCAATCAGCCCCAGCATTTT
D gene: .; clone size: .; J gene: TRBJ1-4; V gene: TRBV2; CDR3 protein: CASSEVDWESPTNEKLFF; CDR3 DNA: TGTGCCAGCAGTGAAGTTGATTGGGAGTCCCCAACTAATGAAAAACTGTTTTTT
D gene: TRBD1; clone size: .; J gene: TRBJ1-2; V gene: TRBV30; CDR3 protein: CAWENPGQGGENYGYTF; CDR3 DNA: TGTGCCTGGGAGAACCCGGGACAGGGGGGCGAAAACTATGGCTACACCTTC
D gene: .; clone size: once; J gene: TRBJ2-7; V gene: TRBV5-1; CDR3 protein: CASSLDRVAEQYF; CDR3 DNA: TGCGCCAGCAGCTTGGACAGGGTGGCCGAGCAGTACTTC
D gene: TRBD1; clone size: once; J gene: TRBJ2-5; V gene: TRBV5-6; CDR3 protein: CASSLGQGTLQETQYF; CDR3 DNA: TGTGCCAGCAGCTTAGGACAGGGAACCCTCCAAGAGACCCAGTACTTC
D gene: TRBD1; clone size: .; J gene: TRBJ2-7; V gene: TRBV6-5; CDR3 protein: CASRGQGVYEQYF; CDR3 DNA: TGTGCCAGCAGAGGACAGGGAGTGTACGAGCAGTACTTC
D gene: .; clone size: .; J gene: TRBJ2-1; V gene: TRBV4-2; CDR3 protein: CASSQDLAFYEQFF; CDR3 DNA: TGTGCCAGCAGCCAAGATTTAGCTTTCTATGAGCAGTTCTTC
D gene: TRBD1; clone size: .; J gene: TRBJ1-1; V gene: TRBV5-1; CDR3 protein: CASNSGQSGTEAFF; CDR3 DNA: TGCGCCAGCAACTCGGGACAGAGCGGCACTGAAGCTTTCTTT
D gene: .; clone size: .; J gene: TRBJ2-1; V gene: TRBV7-3; CDR3 protein: CASSLDSSSYNEQFF; CDR3 DNA: TGTGCCAGCAGCCTGGACTCGAGCTCCTACAATGAGCAGTTCTTC
D gene: .; clone size: .; J gene: TRBJ2-1; V gene: TRBV9; CDR3 protein: CASSVDGRFSYNEQFF; CDR3 DNA: TGTGCCAGCAGCGTAGACGGGCGGTTCTCCTACAATGAGCAGTTCTTC
D gene: .; clone size: .; J gene: TRBJ1-2; V gene: TRBV5-4; CDR3 protein: CASSLPGQANYGYTF; CDR3 DNA: TGTGCCAGCAGCTTACCTGGGCAGGCGAACTATGGCTACACCTTC